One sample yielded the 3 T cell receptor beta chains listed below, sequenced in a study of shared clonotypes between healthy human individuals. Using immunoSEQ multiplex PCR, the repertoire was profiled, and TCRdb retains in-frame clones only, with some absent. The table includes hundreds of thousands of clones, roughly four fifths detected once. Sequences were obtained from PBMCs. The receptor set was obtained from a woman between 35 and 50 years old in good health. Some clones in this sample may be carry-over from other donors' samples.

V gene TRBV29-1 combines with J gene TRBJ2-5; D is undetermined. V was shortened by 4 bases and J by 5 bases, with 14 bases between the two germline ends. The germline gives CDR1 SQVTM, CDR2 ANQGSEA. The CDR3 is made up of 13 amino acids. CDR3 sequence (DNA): TGCAGCGTTGTAGTTGGGAATCAGGAGACCCAGTACTTC. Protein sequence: CSVVVGNQETQYF.

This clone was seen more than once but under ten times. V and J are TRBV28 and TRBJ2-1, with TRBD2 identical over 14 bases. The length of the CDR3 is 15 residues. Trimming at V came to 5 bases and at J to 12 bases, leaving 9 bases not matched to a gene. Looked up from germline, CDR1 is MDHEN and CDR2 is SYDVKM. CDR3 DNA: TGTGCCAGCAGTCCAACGACTAGCGGGAGGGCCGGGCAGTTCTTC. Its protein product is CASSPTTSGRAGQFF.

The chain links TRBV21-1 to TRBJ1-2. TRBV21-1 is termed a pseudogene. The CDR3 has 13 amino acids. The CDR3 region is CASQTKGTYGYTF. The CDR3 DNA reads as TGTGCCAGCCAAACGAAGGGGACCTATGGCTACACCTTC.